The sequence of this TCR beta chain was determined in a study of control samples from healthy donors and cancer patients. The protocol was immunoSEQ multiplex PCR, while the TCRdb copy is restricted to in-frame clones and leaves out a portion. The sample holds roughly 90,000 clones, 85% to 90% seen once. The germline CDR1 and CDR2 sequences are ENHRY and SYGVKD. CDR3 size: 15 residues. The ends were cut back, 9 bases at V and 4 bases at J, with 18 bases in the middle. Input material: PBMCs. This TCR was sampled from a woman between 45 and 60 years old with colorectal cancer. The chain has TRBV10-3 and TRBJ2-2; unclear D gene. The CDR3 nucleotides read TGTGCCATATCTCAGGCGACAAGCAGCACCGGGGAGCTGTTTTTT. Translation gives CAISQATSSTGELFF.